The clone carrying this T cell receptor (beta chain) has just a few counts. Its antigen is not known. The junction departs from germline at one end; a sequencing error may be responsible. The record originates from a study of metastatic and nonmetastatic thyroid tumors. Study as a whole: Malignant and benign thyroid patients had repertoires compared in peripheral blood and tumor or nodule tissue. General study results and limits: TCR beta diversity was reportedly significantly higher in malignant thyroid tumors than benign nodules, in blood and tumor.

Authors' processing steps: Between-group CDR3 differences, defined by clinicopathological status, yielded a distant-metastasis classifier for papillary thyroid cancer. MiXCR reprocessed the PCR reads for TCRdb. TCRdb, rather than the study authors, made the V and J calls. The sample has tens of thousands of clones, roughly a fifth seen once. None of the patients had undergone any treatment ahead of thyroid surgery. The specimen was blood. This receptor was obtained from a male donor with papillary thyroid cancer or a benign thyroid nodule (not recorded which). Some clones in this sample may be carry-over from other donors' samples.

DNA for the CDR3: TGTGCCAGCAGTGAAGGGGGGGACAACACTGAATCTTTCTTT. Translation gives CASSEGGDNTESFF. The chain is built from TRBV6-1 and TRBJ1-1, with D possibly TRBD1 on 6 matching bases. The CDR3 totals 14 residues. Germline CDR1 reads MNHNS; CDR2 reads SASEGT.